Presented here are 23 T cell receptor beta chains from one specimen sequenced in a study of shared clonotypes between healthy human individuals. Data came from immunoSEQ multiplex PCR; TCRdb stores just in-frame clones and leaves some out. The table includes under 650,000 clones, 90% to 96% detected once. Input material: naive CD4+ T cells sorted from blood. The subset: CD45RA+ positively selected. The source is a woman aged 25-40 years in good health.

The chain is built from TRBV29-1 and TRBJ2-6; D remains unclear. V was pared by 5 bases and J by 0 bases, with 5 bases between. Per the germline V gene, CDR1 is SQVTM and CDR2 is ANQGSEA. CDR3 length: 13 amino acids. DNA of the CDR3: TGCAGCGTTATGAGCTCTGGGGCCAACGTCCTGACTTTC. The encoded protein is CSVMSSGANVLTF.

The V gene is TRBV5-1, the J gene TRBJ2-3; TRBD1 matches at 8 bases. The CDR3 spans 14 residues. Germline lookup yields CDR1 SGHRS and CDR2 YFSETQ. After removal of 0 bases from V and 4 bases from J, the junction contained 1 base not matched to a gene. DNA for the CDR3: TGCGCCAGCAGCTTGGGACAGGGGCCAGATACGCAGTATTTT. It yields the protein CASSLGQGPDTQYF.

This clone was detected once. This chain uses TRBV19 with TRBJ2-2; 9 positions agree with TRBD2. V lost 5 bases to trimming and J lost 6 bases; unmatched junction nucleotides: 4. The CDR3 length is 14 residues. In germline, CDR1 is LNHDA, CDR2 SQIVND (reference sequence). The CDR3 protein is CASSFIAGAGELFF. DNA for the CDR3: TGTGCCAGTAGTTTCATAGCGGGAGCCGGGGAGCTGTTTTTT. The whole variable domain, remainder taken from reference TRBV19 and TRBJ2-2, is DGGITQSPKYLFRKEGQNVTLSCEQNLNHDAMYWYRQDPGQGLRLIYYSQIVNDFQKGDIAEGYSVSREKKESFPLTVTSAQKNPTAFYLCASSFIAGAGELFFGEGSRLTVL.

The chain recombines TRBV28 with TRBJ1-6; TRBD1 agrees at 7 bases. Looked up from germline, CDR1 is MDHEN and CDR2 is SYDVKM. With 8 bases clipped from V and 5 bases from J, the junction kept 12 bases outside the gene matches. The CDR3 consists of 16 residues. The CDR3: CASQSPGTANNSPLHF. CDR3 sequence (DNA): TGTGCCAGCCAGAGTCCCGGGACAGCTAATAATTCACCCCTCCACTTT.

This chain joins TRBV9 and TRBJ1-1; a weak D match, TRBD1 (6 bases). Trimming left V 4 bases short and J 1 base short, with 14 bases between. This CDR3 spans 15 amino acids. Germline CDR1 is SGDLS and CDR2 is YYNGEE. CDR3 coding DNA: TGTGCCAGCAGCCTGACCGGGACATCGAACACTGAAGCTTTCTTT. This translates into CASSLTGTSNTEAFF. The variable domain in full, completed from reference TRBV9 and TRBJ1-1, reads DSGVTQTPKHLITATGQRVTLRCSPRSGDLSVYWYQQSLDQGLQFLIQYYNGEERAKGNILERFSAQQFPDLHSELNLSSLELGDSALYFCASSLTGTSNTEAFFGQGTRLTVV.

This clone was recorded once. The chain's CDR3 is CASSMVAVAGRTGELFF. The CDR3 coding sequence is TGTGCCAGCTCAATGGTCGCCGTAGCGGGACGTACCGGGGAGCTGTTTTTT. The rearrangement links TRBV18 to TRBJ2-2; the match to TRBD2 covers 8 bases. In germline, CDR1 is KGHSH, CDR2 LQKENI. The CDR3 is 17 residues long. The V and J ends lost 5 bases and 5 bases, in that order; junction bases with no gene match: 13.

The chain joins TRBV28 to TRBJ1-4; D unresolved. The germline gives CDR1 MDHEN, CDR2 SYDVKM. V was cut by 8 bases and J by 0 bases, with 10 bases left in between. CDR3 length equals 14 residues. CDR3 sequence: CASVLGATNEKLFF. CDR3 DNA sequence: TGTGCCAGCGTCCTGGGTGCAACTAATGAAAAACTGTTTTTT.

This sequence joins TRBV2 and TRBJ2-7; 10 bases align to TRBD2. Germline V gene sequence: CDR1 SNHLY, CDR2 FYNNEI. The CDR3 covers 14 residues. Trimming removed 7 bases from V and 1 base from J; junction bases left unmatched: 4. The CDR3 sequence is CASIEREGSYEQYF. CDR3 nucleotide sequence: TGTGCCAGCATTGAGCGGGAGGGGTCCTACGAGCAGTACTTC.

CDR3 sequence reads: CASSQRQPGEQYF. The CDR3 DNA reads as TGTGCCAGCAGCCAACGCCAACCTGGCGAGCAGTACTTC. V gene TRBV14 combines with J gene TRBJ2-7; D unclear. The V end lost 2 bases, the J end lost 6 bases, and 11 bases lay between the germline ends. CDR1 is SGHDN and CDR2 is FVKESK in the germline V gene. This CDR3 contains 13 residues.

The gene calls are TRBV6-1 and TRBJ2-3, with TRBD1 identical over 9 bases. Germline CDR1 reads MNHNS; CDR2 reads SASEGT. The CDR3 totals 14 residues. The J segment lost 4 bases and the V segment lost 8 bases, leaving 7 bases of the junction unmatched. CDR3 loop: CASGGTGNADTQYF. CDR3 nucleotides: TGTGCCAGCGGCGGGACAGGGAATGCAGATACGCAGTATTTT.

The chain recombines TRBV19 with TRBJ2-1, with 9 bases that match TRBD2. J lost 9 bases, V lost 6 bases, and 9 bases had no gene match. The germline V gene encodes CDR1 LNHDA and CDR2 SQIVND (reference sequence). The CDR3 runs 14 residues. The CDR3 DNA follows: TGTGCCAGTAGCCCCGGGACTAGCTCCCGTGAGCAGTTCTTC. Translation: CASSPGTSSREQFF.

V is TRBV28 and J is TRBJ1-5; tentative D call: TRBD1 (5 bases). Germline V gene sequence: CDR1 MDHEN, CDR2 SYDVKM. There are 14 residues in the CDR3. Trimming removed 7 bases at V and 7 bases at J, with 17 bases between. For the CDR3, the DNA is TGTGCCAGCAACCCGTTTCCGGGGCTCCAGCCCCAGCATTTT. Translation: CASNPFPGLQPQHF.

This sequence joins TRBV10-3 and TRBJ2-7, with D perhaps assigned TRBD1 or TRBD2 (5 bases each). This CDR3 region has 12 residues. Trimming shortened V by 6 bases and J by 6 bases, and 12 bases separated the two germline ends. Per germline, CDR1 ENHRY and CDR2 SYGVKD. DNA for the CDR3: TGTGCCATCAGCAGGGACCAAGGCGAGCAGTACTTC. The encoded protein is CAISRDQGEQYF.

The chain uses TRBV6-5 and TRBJ1-3; no firm D call. The CDR3 totals 16 residues. Deletions cut 2 bases from V and 0 bases from J, with 11 bases between. Germline V gene lookup returns CDR1 MNHEY and CDR2 SVGAGI. The CDR3 bases are TGTGCCAGCAGTTACGGACGCGGATCCTCTGGAAACACCATATATTTT. Its protein product is CASSYGRGSSGNTIYF.

The V and J genes are TRBV11-2 and TRBJ2-5, with 8 bases identical to TRBD2. The DNA end is a closer match to TRBJ2-7, so the J assignment may be wrong. CDR1 is SGHAT and CDR2 is FQNNGV in the germline V gene. CDR3 length: 15 residues. CDR3 DNA: TGTGCCAGCAGCCCCCGGGGGGGCGGGTCCTACGAGCAGTACTTC. This translates into CASSPRGGGSYEQYF.

CDR3 in DNA: TGTGCCACCAGCAGAGGAGCGTGGAGCTCCTACAATGAGCAGTTCTTC. Amino acid sequence: CATSRGAWSSYNEQFF. The rearrangement joins TRBV15 to TRBJ2-1, with unresolved D. From germline, CDR1 is LNHNV and CDR2 YYDKDF (reference sequence). Trimming took off 1 base at V and 0 bases at J, with 10 bases between the two ends. The CDR3 length is 16 residues.

The chain is built from TRBV29-1 and TRBJ1-2, with 9 bases aligning to TRBD1. This CDR3 region has 13 residues. The germline V gene encodes CDR1 SQVTM and CDR2 ANQGSEA. V gave up 6 bases and J gave up 8 bases; unmatched junction bases: 10. CDR3 in amino acids: CSVRRGQGGGYTF. Here the CDR3 DNA reads TGCAGCGTCCGACGGGGACAGGGAGGGGGCTACACCTTC.

This rearrangement joins TRBV11-2 to TRBJ2-7, with 10 positions matching TRBD2. The germline CDR1 and CDR2 sequences are SGHAT and FQNNGV. The V gene end was trimmed by 5 bases and the J gene end by 4 bases; junction bases not matched to a gene: 17. The length of the CDR3 is 18 residues. DNA of the CDR3: TGTGCCAGCAGCCGCGCGGCTAGCGGGAGCGCCTGGGTATACGAGCAGTACTTC. As protein: CASSRAASGSAWVYEQYF.

This CDR3 reads CASSHWGTAKETQYF. In DNA, the CDR3 is TGCGCCAGCAGTCACTGGGGGACTGCAAAAGAGACCCAGTACTTC. The chain carries TRBV4-1 and TRBJ2-5; weak D call: TRBD2 (6 bases). The V gene lost 6 bases and the J gene lost 3 bases, with 17 bases spanning the gap. Germline V gene data show CDR1 as MGHRA and CDR2 as YSYEKL. The CDR3 spans 15 residues.

Only one count was recorded for this clone. The J gene is TRBJ1-4, the V gene TRBV28; no definite D call. The CDR3 totals 15 residues. The germline V gene has CDR1 MDHEN and CDR2 SYDVKM. Trimming shortened V by 2 bases and J by 0 bases, and 7 bases separated the two germline ends. The DNA of the CDR3 is TGTGCCAGCAGTTTAAAGGCAGCAACTAATGAAAAACTGTTTTTT. Amino acids: CASSLKAATNEKLFF. The whole variable domain, remainder taken from reference TRBV28 and TRBJ1-4, is DVKVTQSSRYLVKRTGEKVFLECVQDMDHENMFWYRQDPGLGLRLIYFSYDVKMKEKGDIPEGYSVSREKKERFSLILESASTNQTSMYLCASSLKAATNEKLFFGSGTQLSVL.

A remark on this clone: Other nucleotide sequences in the sample specify the same CDR3. The chain combines TRBV28 with TRBJ2-7; 7 bases match TRBD1. CDR3 length: 12 residues. V trimming: 3 bases; J trimming: 4 bases; junction bases outside the gene matches: 0. Germline V CDR1 and CDR2: MDHEN, SYDVKM. CDR3 coding DNA: TGTGCCAGCAGTTTGGGACAGTACGAGCAGTACTTC. It translates to CASSLGQYEQYF.

This chain links TRBV7-8 with TRBJ2-7; D remains unclear. Between the trimmed V and J ends, which lost 2 bases and 6 bases, there was a span of 11 bases. The CDR3 consists of 13 residues. Germline V gene sequence: CDR1 SGHVS, CDR2 FQNEAQ. Here the CDR3 reads CASSLWAELEQYF. The CDR3 bases are TGTGCCAGCAGCTTATGGGCAGAGCTCGAGCAGTACTTC.

The V call is TRBV9, the J call TRBJ2-7, with TRBD1 matching 7 bases. Germline V gives CDR1 SGDLS, CDR2 YYNGEE. The CDR3 runs to 15 residues. After removal of 3 bases from V and 2 bases from J, the junction contained 8 bases not matched to a gene. CDR3 amino acids: CASSGPGQRAYEQYF. The CDR3 nucleotides read TGTGCCAGCAGCGGCCCGGGACAGAGAGCCTACGAGCAGTACTTC.